A selection of T cell receptor beta chains follows, all from one sample in a study of T cells in Graves' hyperthyroidism and ophthalmopathy. In TCRdb, the multiplex PCR reads were re-called with MiXCR into one record per CDR3 protein. Among some 530,000 distinct CDR3 sequences listed, 20% to 25% were seen once. Sequencing was done on a sample of blood. The receptors were gathered from an older woman with Graves' ophthalmopathy. Each CDR3 is given with its conserved first and last residue. A D gene is named only where the DNA matches it firmly. Clone size is stated in some rows and not others, as once, few, many or a class when expanded.

d_gene: -
v_gene: TRBV6-1
abundance: -
j_gene: TRBJ1-3
CDR3aa: CASSPGPPSSGNTIYF
CDR3nt: TGTGCCAGCAGTCCCGGTCCCCCGAGCTCTGGAAACACCATATATTTT

d_gene: TRBD1
v_gene: TRBV9
abundance: -
j_gene: TRBJ2-1
CDR3aa: CASSAIPGQNYNEQFF
CDR3nt: TGTGCCAGCAGCGCCATCCCGGGACAGAATTACAATGAGCAGTTCTTC

d_gene: TRBD1
v_gene: TRBV15
abundance: few
j_gene: TRBJ2-5
CDR3aa: CATSRGLGQGAIQETQYF
CDR3nt: TGTGCCACCAGCAGAGGCTTGGGACAGGGGGCAATTCAAGAGACCCAGTACTTC

d_gene: TRBD1
v_gene: TRBV2
abundance: many
j_gene: TRBJ1-1
CDR3aa: CASNVQGVFFF
CDR3nt: TGTGCCAGCAATGTACAGGGGGTCTTCTTCTTT

d_gene: TRBD1
v_gene: TRBV9
abundance: -
j_gene: TRBJ2-7
CDR3aa: CASSRLGQGATEQYF
CDR3nt: TGTGCCAGCAGCAGACTGGGACAGGGGGCGACCGAGCAGTACTTC

d_gene: TRBD2
v_gene: TRBV28
abundance: many
j_gene: TRBJ2-7
CDR3aa: CASSRLAYEQYF
CDR3nt: TGTGCCAGCAGCCGACTAGCGTACGAGCAGTACTTC

d_gene: TRBD1
v_gene: TRBV9
abundance: -
j_gene: TRBJ2-7
CDR3aa: CASSPRGQGYEQYF
CDR3nt: TGTGCCAGCAGCCCCAGGGGACAGGGCTACGAGCAGTACTTC

d_gene: TRBD2
v_gene: TRBV29-1
abundance: -
j_gene: TRBJ2-7
CDR3aa: CSVRPGLEVHEQYF
CDR3nt: TGCAGCGTCCGCCCGGGACTAGAGGTCCACGAGCAGTACTTC

d_gene: TRBD2
v_gene: TRBV15
abundance: few
j_gene: TRBJ2-7
CDR3aa: CATSTGLGLASYEQYF
CDR3nt: TGTGCCACCAGCACAGGTTTGGGACTAGCCTCCTACGAGCAGTACTTC

d_gene: -
v_gene: TRBV5-1
abundance: many
j_gene: TRBJ2-7
CDR3aa: CASGGLPYEQYF
CDR3nt: TGCGCCAGCGGCGGGTTACCCTACGAGCAGTACTTC

d_gene: -
v_gene: TRBV29-1
abundance: few
j_gene: TRBJ2-1
CDR3aa: CSGGASAYNEQFF
CDR3nt: TGCAGCGGGGGGGCTAGTGCGTACAATGAGCAGTTCTTC

d_gene: -
v_gene: TRBV28
abundance: few
j_gene: TRBJ2-7
CDR3aa: CASSHREQYF
CDR3nt: TGTGCCAGCAGCCACCGCGAGCAGTACTTC

d_gene: -
v_gene: TRBV7-9
abundance: few
j_gene: TRBJ1-6
CDR3aa: CASSFSGGGSPLHF
CDR3nt: TGTGCCAGCAGCTTTTCCGGGGGCGGCTCACCCCTCCACTTT

d_gene: -
v_gene: TRBV7-9
abundance: many
j_gene: TRBJ2-1
CDR3aa: CASSPMDEQFF
CDR3nt: TGTGCCAGCAGTCCAATGGATGAGCAGTTCTTC

d_gene: -
v_gene: TRBV10-2
abundance: -
j_gene: TRBJ1-6
CDR3aa: CASSDRLNSPLHF
CDR3nt: TGCGCCAGCAGTGACAGGCTTAATTCACCCCTCCACTTT

d_gene: TRBD1
v_gene: TRBV18
abundance: -
j_gene: TRBJ1-2
CDR3aa: CASSSGQGAGGYTF
CDR3nt: TGTGCCAGCTCATCGGGACAGGGGGCCGGCGGCTACACCTTC